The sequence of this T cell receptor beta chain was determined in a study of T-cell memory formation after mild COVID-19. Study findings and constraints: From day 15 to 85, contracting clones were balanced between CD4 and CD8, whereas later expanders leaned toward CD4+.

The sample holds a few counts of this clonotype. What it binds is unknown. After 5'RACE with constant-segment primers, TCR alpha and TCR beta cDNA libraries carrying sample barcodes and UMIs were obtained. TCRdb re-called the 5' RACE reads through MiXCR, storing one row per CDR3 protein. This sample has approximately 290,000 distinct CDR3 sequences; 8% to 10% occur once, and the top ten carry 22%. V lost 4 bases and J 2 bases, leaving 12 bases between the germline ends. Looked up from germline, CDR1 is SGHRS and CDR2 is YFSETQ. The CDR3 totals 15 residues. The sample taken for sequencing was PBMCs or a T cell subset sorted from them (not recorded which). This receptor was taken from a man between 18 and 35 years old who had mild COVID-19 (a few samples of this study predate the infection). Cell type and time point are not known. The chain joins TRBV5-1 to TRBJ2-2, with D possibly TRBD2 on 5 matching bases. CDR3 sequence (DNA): TGCGCCAGCAGCCCTACTGCGGGTAACACCGGGGAGCTGTTTTTT. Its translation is CASSPTAGNTGELFF.